Below are 23 T cell receptor beta chains sequenced from a single sample in a study of T cell changes during pregnancy in multiple sclerosis. The table came from immunoSEQ multiplex PCR; TCRdb's copy has only in-frame clones and leaves some out. The data hold 38,000 or so clones, with approximately 89% observed a single time. The sequences come from CD4+ T cells from peripheral blood mononuclear cells, collected in the second trimester of pregnancy. The receptors here all came from a female donor in good health, enrolled as a control in a pregnancy study.

The rearrangement joins TRBV7-2 to TRBJ2-3; D call uncertain. The CDR3 consists of 15 residues. Germline V gene sequence: CDR1 SGHTA, CDR2 FQGNSA. V was clipped by 1 base and J by 0 bases, with 8 bases between them. CDR3 nucleotides: TGTGCCAGCAGCTTAGGGCGACTTAGCACAGATACGCAGTATTTT. Protein product: CASSLGRLSTDTQYF.

The rearrangement joins TRBV19 to TRBJ2-2; 7 nucleotides line up with TRBD1. J gave up 7 bases and V 5 bases, and 10 bases lay outside the gene matches. The CDR3 has 15 amino acids. Germline V gives CDR1 LNHDA, CDR2 SQIVND (reference sequence). The DNA of the CDR3 is TGTGCCAGTAGTCAGACAGGGACGAAGGGCGGGGAGCTGTTTTTT. It yields the protein CASSQTGTKGGELFF. Together with reference TRBV19 and TRBJ2-2, the CDR3 gives the full variable domain: DGGITQSPKYLFRKEGQNVTLSCEQNLNHDAMYWYRQDPGQGLRLIYYSQIVNDFQKGDIAEGYSVSREKKESFPLTVTSAQKNPTAFYLCASSQTGTKGGELFFGEGSRLTVL.

This sequence joins TRBV5-1 and TRBJ2-1; 7 bases are a match to TRBD2. CDR3 length: 16 amino acids. CDR1 is SGHRS, CDR2 YFSETQ, per germline. J lost 0 bases, V lost 2 bases, and 5 bases had no gene match. The CDR3: CASSLWGGSSYNEQFF. The CDR3 region has the DNA TGCGCCAGCAGCTTATGGGGCGGGAGCTCCTACAATGAGCAGTTCTTC. Full variable domain (rest looked up from reference TRBV5-1 and TRBJ2-1): KAGVTQTPRYLIKTRGQQVTLSCSPISGHRSVSWYQQTPGQGLQFLFEYFSETQRNKGNFPGRFSGRQFSNSRSEMNVSTLELGDSALYLCASSLWGGSSYNEQFFGPGTRLTVL.

The chain links TRBV19 to TRBJ2-1; D is possibly TRBD2 (5 bases). Germline assignment: CDR1 LNHDA and CDR2 SQIVND (reference sequence). The CDR3 totals 15 residues. The ends were cut back, 4 bases at V and 7 bases at J, with 17 bases in the middle. The CDR3 reads CASSTYSGRRNEQFF. CDR3 sequence (DNA): TGTGCCAGTAGTACATACTCGGGTAGGAGGAATGAGCAGTTCTTC.

In its sample, this clone was seen once. The chain employs TRBV27 and TRBJ2-6; 7 positions match TRBD1. This CDR3 contains 17 residues. The ends lost 3 bases at V and 2 bases at J; junction bases unmatched: 7. CDR1 and CDR2 from the germline V gene are MNHEY and SMNVEV (reference sequence). CDR3 loop: CASSFRFRGPGANVLTF. The CDR3 DNA is TGTGCCAGCAGTTTTCGCTTTAGGGGGCCTGGGGCCAACGTCCTGACTTTC.

Here the CDR3 DNA reads TGTGCCTGGAACCGGGACAGGGGGAACACCATATATTTT. Its translation: CAWNRDRGNTIYF. The chain recombines TRBV30 with TRBJ1-3, with TRBD1 identical over 11 bases. Germline trimming cut 4 bases from V and 7 bases from J; bases unmatched to any gene: 3. Germline-derived CDR1 and CDR2 are GTSNPN and SVGIG (reference sequence). This CDR3 spans 13 amino acids.

The chain uses TRBV7-2 and TRBJ2-5; D is unresolved. The V gene's germline CDR1 is SGHTA and CDR2 FQGNSA. Trimming took 3 bases from V and 4 from J, leaving 6 bases between them. The CDR3 has 12 amino acids. The CDR3 here is CASSFPRETQYF. The CDR3 DNA is TGTGCCAGCAGCTTCCCCCGAGAGACCCAGTACTTC.

This rearrangement joins TRBV28 to TRBJ2-5, with TRBD2 as a possible D gene (6 bases). Germline values: CDR1 MDHEN, CDR2 SYDVKM. This CDR3 has 10 residues. V dropped 8 bases and J dropped 11 bases, with 12 bases sitting between them. CDR3: CASGNGGQYF. Written as DNA, the CDR3 is TGTGCCAGCGGCAATGGAGGGCAGTACTTC. Full variable domain (outside the CDR3, taken from reference TRBV28 and TRBJ2-5): DVKVTQSSRYLVKRTGEKVFLECVQDMDHENMFWYRQDPGLGLRLIYFSYDVKMKEKGDIPEGYSVSREKKERFSLILESASTNQTSMYLCASGNGGQYFGPGTRLLVL.

The V and J genes are TRBV18 and TRBJ1-5; D perhaps matches TRBD1 (5 bases). The V and J ends lost 2 bases and 0 bases respectively, with 20 bases between them. CDR1 KGHSH and CDR2 LQKENI come from the germline V gene. CDR3 length equals 19 residues. The CDR3 bases are TGTGCCAGCTCACCAGTCGAGGACAAACCCCGAAATAGCAATCAGCCCCAGCATTTT. Its translation is CASSPVEDKPRNSNQPQHF.

The rearrangement uses TRBV21-1 and TRBJ1-5; the D call of TRBD1 is as the table states it, not checked on the DNA. TRBV21-1 is given as a pseudogene. The CDR3 runs to 17 residues. The CDR3 DNA reads TGTGCCAGCAGCAACTACAGGGGCCTTTATAGCAATCAGCCCCAGCATTTT. Translating gives CASSNYRGLYSNQPQHF.

The chain combines TRBV7-2 with TRBJ2-5; D unclear. CDR1 SGHTA and CDR2 FQGNSA come from the germline V gene. The V end was cut by 5 bases, the J end by 5 bases, with 6 bases between. This CDR3 has 11 amino acids. The CDR3 loop reads CASSPRETQYF. The CDR3 DNA is TGTGCCAGCAGCCCGCGCGAGACCCAGTACTTC.

The rearrangement uses TRBV7-3 and TRBJ1-2; D may be TRBD1 (6 bases). Trimming took 2 bases from V and 7 from J, leaving 14 bases between them. Germline V gives CDR1 SGHTA, CDR2 FQGTGA. This CDR3 has 14 residues. The DNA for the CDR3 is TGTGCCAGCAGCTTATCATCTACAGGGCTTGGCTACACCTTC. Its translation is CASSLSSTGLGYTF.

The CDR3 nucleotides are TGTGCCAGTAGCCAAGGGGGTAATGGCAATCAGCCCCAGCATTTT. Translated: CASSQGGNGNQPQHF. The chain carries TRBV19 and TRBJ1-5, with D possibly being TRBD1 (6 bases). The CDR3 has 15 residues. V was pared by 6 bases and J by 2 bases, with 14 bases between. Germline values: CDR1 LNHDA, CDR2 SQIVND (reference sequence).

The chain couples TRBV30 to TRBJ1-1; no firm D call. CDR3 length: 14 amino acids. Between the trimmed V and J ends, which lost 3 bases and 2 bases, there was a span of 13 bases. CDR1 GTSNPN and CDR2 SVGIG come from the germline V gene (reference sequence). This CDR3 reads CAWSGEIPNTEAFF. The DNA of the CDR3 is TGTGCCTGGAGCGGGGAGATCCCCAACACTGAAGCTTTCTTT.

The V gene is TRBV4-1, the J gene TRBJ1-3; 7 bases are a match to TRBD1. The germline CDR1 and CDR2 sequences are MGHRA and YSYEKL. V was clipped by 1 base and J by 4 bases; unmatched bases: 13. The CDR3 is made up of 18 amino acids. The CDR3: CASSQGVPGGSLGNTIYF. The CDR3 DNA follows: TGCGCCAGCAGCCAAGGCGTCCCAGGGGGATCTCTCGGAAACACCATATATTTT.

This chain uses TRBV7-6 with TRBJ2-5; maybe TRBD2 (5 bases). The CDR3 loop spans 15 amino acids. CDR1 and CDR2 from the germline V gene are SGHVS and FNYEAQ. Trimming removed 1 base at V and 3 bases at J, with 12 bases between. The CDR3 spells CASSLVVPGKETQYF. CDR3 DNA: TGTGCCAGCAGCTTAGTGGTGCCGGGGAAAGAGACCCAGTACTTC.

This rearrangement joins TRBV15 to TRBJ2-7; a possible D gene is TRBD1 (6 bases). The CDR3 has 15 residues. V was trimmed by 0 bases and J by 4 bases, leaving 13 bases between them. CDR1 LNHNV and CDR2 YYDKDF come from the germline V gene (reference sequence). CDR3 bases: TGTGCCACCAGCAGAGATCTGGGACACTTATACGAGCAGTACTTC. Its protein is CATSRDLGHLYEQYF.

This chain links TRBV7-9 with TRBJ2-3; D is possibly TRBD2 (6 bases). The CDR3 has 14 residues. Per germline, CDR1 SEHNR and CDR2 FQNEAQ (reference sequence). V lost 5 bases and J lost 2, with 11 bases in between. As DNA, the CDR3 is TGTGCCAGCAGCCATAGCGGATCCACAGATACGCAGTATTTT. This gives the protein CASSHSGSTDTQYF.

The chain recombines TRBV7-8 with TRBJ1-5, with TRBD1 identical over 10 bases. Germline V gene sequence: CDR1 SGHVS, CDR2 FQNEAQ. The CDR3 sequence is 15 residues long. V lost 6 bases, J lost 7 bases, and 9 bases stayed unmatched. Here the CDR3 reads CASRRGTGEIQPQHF. CDR3 nucleotides: TGTGCCAGCAGGCGCGGGACAGGGGAAATCCAGCCCCAGCATTTT.

This clone was seen only a few times. J is TRBJ2-2 and V is TRBV7-2; 11 bases match TRBD2. With 1 base clipped from V and 1 base from J, the junction kept 5 bases outside the gene matches. This CDR3 spans 18 amino acids. Per the germline V gene, CDR1 is SGHTA and CDR2 is FQGNSA. The CDR3 bases are TGTGCCAGCAGCTTAGAGTATACTAGCGGGGGGAACACCGGGGAGCTGTTTTTT. Amino acids: CASSLEYTSGGNTGELFF.

J is TRBJ2-3 and V is TRBV11-2, with TRBD2 identical over 13 bases. Germline V gives CDR1 SGHAT, CDR2 FQNNGV. There are 17 residues in the CDR3. V lost 5 bases, J lost 7 bases, and 12 bases stayed unmatched. The CDR3 loop reads CASSRYAGTSGAYTQYF. CDR3 nucleotides: TGTGCCAGCAGCAGATATGCCGGGACTAGCGGGGCTTATACGCAGTATTTT.

The chain uses TRBV19 and TRBJ2-7; possibly TRBD2 for D (5 bases). CDR1 and CDR2 from the germline V gene are LNHDA and SQIVND (reference sequence). The CDR3 contains 12 residues. Trimming took off 10 bases at V and 0 bases at J, with 10 bases between the two ends. The CDR3 DNA reads TGTGCCACCTCACGGGGCTCCTACGAGCAGTACTTC. The encoded protein is CATSRGSYEQYF.

The V gene is TRBV7-2, the J gene TRBJ1-3; D gene ambiguous. Looked up from germline, CDR1 is SGHTA and CDR2 is FQGNSA. V shed 2 bases and J shed 5 bases, with 4 bases lying between them. CDR3 length: 12 amino acids. In nucleotides, the CDR3 is TGTGCCAGCAGCTTAACACGAAACACCATATATTTT. Protein: CASSLTRNTIYF.